The 10 T cell receptor beta chains below all came from one sample that was sequenced in a study of blood T cell repertoires in COVID-19. Generated by immunoSEQ multiplex PCR, the TCRdb table keeps only in-frame clones and is missing some. Here the sample spans around 260,000 clones, approximately 87% being singletons. Sequencing was performed on peripheral blood. The source of these receptors is a man aged 55 to 69 who had recovered from COVID-19.

This sequence joins TRBV7-8 and TRBJ2-1; no clear D gene. Germline CDR1 SGHVS, CDR2 FQNEAQ. The CDR3 is 15 amino acids. Trimming stripped 4 bases from V and 5 bases from J, with 15 bases between. CDR3 bases: TGTGCCAGCAGCTCCCCCCAGGCGTATAACAATGAGCAGTTCTTC. Its protein is CASSSPQAYNNEQFF. Full variable domain (rest looked up from reference TRBV7-8 and TRBJ2-1): GAGVSQSPRYKVAKRGQDVALRCDPISGHVSLFWYQQALGQGPEFLTYFQNEAQLDKSGLPSDRFFAERPEGSVSTLKIQRTQQEDSAVYLCASSSPQAYNNEQFFGPGTRLTVL.

This clone was seen only once. The genes are TRBV29-1 and TRBJ2-7; 12 bases agree with TRBD2. V trimming: 1 base; J trimming: 5 bases; junction bases outside the gene matches: 3. The CDR3 loop spans 14 amino acids. CDR1 SQVTM and CDR2 ANQGSEA come from the germline V gene. Here the CDR3 reads CSVEGLAGAHEQYF. In DNA, the CDR3 is TGCAGCGTTGAAGGACTAGCGGGAGCCCACGAGCAGTACTTC.

J is TRBJ2-5 and V is TRBV5-4; 7 nucleotides line up with TRBD2. This CDR3 has 14 residues. V shed 4 bases and J 0 bases; nucleotides not matched to a gene: 3. Germline V gene data show CDR1 as SGHNT and CDR2 as YYREEE (reference sequence). This CDR3 is CASSTGTNQETQYF. As DNA, the CDR3 is TGTGCCAGCAGCACGGGGACTAACCAAGAGACCCAGTACTTC. Full variable domain (missing parts from reference TRBV5-4 and TRBJ2-5): ETGVTQSPTHLIKTRGQQVTLRCSSQSGHNTVSWYQQALGQGPQFIFQYYREEENGRGNFPPRFSGLQFPNYSSELNVNALELDDSALYLCASSTGTNQETQYFGPGTRLLVL.

V and J are TRBV6-2 or TRBV6-3 and TRBJ2-1, with 9 bases that match TRBD2. V lost 2 bases and J lost 7; bases outside the gene matches: 6. The V gene's germline CDR1 is MNHEY and CDR2 SVGEGT. CDR3 length equals 15 residues. The CDR3 DNA reads TGTGCCAGCAGTTACGGGGCGGGGGGGCCGAATGAGCAGTTCTTC. Its protein is CASSYGAGGPNEQFF.

The J gene is TRBJ2-1, the V gene TRBV5-1, with 7 positions matching TRBD1. Germline CDR1 reads SGHRS; CDR2 reads YFSETQ. The J segment lost 4 bases and the V segment lost 4 bases, leaving 8 bases of the junction unmatched. There are 15 residues in the CDR3. Written as DNA, the CDR3 is TGCGCCAGCAGCCGCTCCGGACAGGATTACAATGAGCAGTTCTTC. As protein: CASSRSGQDYNEQFF.

The chain is built from TRBV6-2 or TRBV6-3 and TRBJ1-6, with D possibly being TRBD1 (6 bases). The CDR3 contains 16 residues. V lost 0 bases and J lost 7, with 13 bases in between. The germline V gene has CDR1 MNHEY and CDR2 SVGEGT. CDR3 bases: TGTGCCAGCAGTTACTCTCCGGACAGCTCCAATTCACCCCTCCACTTT. Translating gives CASSYSPDSSNSPLHF.

The chain combines TRBV18 with TRBJ1-1; TRBD1 matches 8 bases. The CDR3 spans 16 residues. Looked up from germline, CDR1 is KGHSH and CDR2 is LQKENI. Trimming cost V 6 bases and J 4 bases; bases outside gene matches: 13. CDR3: CASSQTSGGYGTEAFF. CDR3 bases: TGTGCCAGCTCTCAAACCTCAGGGGGCTATGGCACTGAAGCTTTCTTT.

J is TRBJ1-2 and V is TRBV7-9; 7 bases agree with TRBD1. CDR1 and CDR2 (germline): SEHNR, FQNEAQ (reference sequence). J gave up 4 bases and V 3 bases, and 8 bases lay outside the gene matches. This CDR3 spans 15 amino acids. The CDR3 bases are TGTGCCAGCAGCTTTTCAGGGGGTCCTGGCTATGGCTACACCTTC. Translated: CASSFSGGPGYGYTF.

The chain is built from TRBV2 and TRBJ2-4; D might be TRBD1 (5 bases). The V gene lost 6 bases and the J gene lost 0 bases, with 9 bases spanning the gap. The CDR3 has 14 amino acids. The germline CDR1 and CDR2 sequences are SNHLY and FYNNEI. The CDR3 loop is CASRGPIAKNIQYF. In nucleotides, the CDR3 is TGTGCCAGCAGGGGGCCAATAGCCAAAAACATTCAGTACTTC.

CDR3 in amino acids: CASSLGGQGYATNEKLFF. In DNA, the CDR3 is TGTGCCAGCAGCTTAGGGGGACAGGGGTATGCAACTAATGAAAAACTGTTTTTT. This chain links TRBV11-2 with TRBJ1-4; 10 nucleotides match TRBD1. From germline, CDR1 is SGHAT and CDR2 FQNNGV. CDR3 size: 18 residues. The V gene end was trimmed by 1 base and the J gene end by 0 bases; junction bases not matched to a gene: 5. Full variable domain (outside the CDR3, taken from reference TRBV11-2 and TRBJ1-4): EAGVAQSPRYKIIEKRQSVAFWCNPISGHATLYWYQQILGQGPKLLIQFQNNGVVDDSQLPKDRFSAERLKGVDSTLKIQPAKLEDSAVYLCASSLGGQGYATNEKLFFGSGTQLSVL.